A selection of T cell receptor beta chains follows, all from one sample in a study of blood T cell repertoires in COVID-19. TCRdb's copy holds only in-frame clones and misses some; the assay was immunoSEQ multiplex PCR. The sample lists around 400,000 clones, around 92% occurring once. Sample: peripheral blood. Every receptor here comes from a middle-aged man with acute or convalescent COVID-19. Each CDR3 is given with its conserved first and last residue. D genes are given only for firm matches. The size entry is marked missing in some rows and otherwise reads once, few, many or a size class.

d_call: -
v_call: TRBV27
j_call: TRBJ1-4
clone_size: -
cdr3_nt: TGTGCCAGCAGTTTCCTCGGAGCTGGATATGAAAAACTGTTTTTT
cdr3_aa: CASSFLGAGYEKLFF

d_call: -
v_call: TRBV6-5
j_call: TRBJ1-2
clone_size: -
cdr3_nt: TGTGCCAGCAGTCGCCTGGGGGGGTCCCATGGCTACACCTTC
cdr3_aa: CASSRLGGSHGYTF

d_call: -
v_call: TRBV21-1
j_call: TRBJ1-1
clone_size: -
cdr3_nt: TGTGCCAGCAGCAAAGTAGGTGAAGGACAGGAAGAAGCTTTCTTT
cdr3_aa: CASSKVGEGQEEAFF

d_call: TRBD2
v_call: TRBV30
j_call: TRBJ2-2
clone_size: -
cdr3_nt: TGTGCCTGGGCCGGCGGGCCCATAGCGGGGGGGCGCGGCGGGGAGCTGTTTTTT
cdr3_aa: CAWAGGPIAGGRGGELFF

d_call: TRBD1
v_call: TRBV7-2
j_call: TRBJ2-5
clone_size: -
cdr3_nt: TGTGCCAGCAGCAAACAGGGGGTTCAAGAGACCCAGTACTTC
cdr3_aa: CASSKQGVQETQYF

d_call: -
v_call: TRBV5-1
j_call: TRBJ1-1
clone_size: once
cdr3_nt: TGCGCCAGCAGCCTAGGGGTCATGAACACTGAAGCTTTCTTT
cdr3_aa: CASSLGVMNTEAFF

d_call: -
v_call: TRBV5-1
j_call: TRBJ2-7
clone_size: few
cdr3_nt: TGCGCCAGCAGCCTAACAGGGCACGAGCAGTACTTC
cdr3_aa: CASSLTGHEQYF

d_call: -
v_call: TRBV18
j_call: TRBJ1-3
clone_size: -
cdr3_nt: TGTGCCAGCTCACCGAGGGGAGGCCTGGAAAACACCATATATTTT
cdr3_aa: CASSPRGGLENTIYF

d_call: -
v_call: TRBV7-9
j_call: TRBJ1-4
clone_size: once
cdr3_nt: TGTGCCAGCAGCGATACAGTTAAGATCAGCGAAAAACTGTTTTTT
cdr3_aa: CASSDTVKISEKLFF

d_call: -
v_call: TRBV18
j_call: TRBJ1-6
clone_size: -
cdr3_nt: TGTGCCAGCTCACCCGCACGGAGCTCCTATAATTCACCCCTCCACTTT
cdr3_aa: CASSPARSSYNSPLHF

d_call: TRBD1
v_call: TRBV27
j_call: TRBJ2-7
clone_size: -
cdr3_nt: TGTGCCAGCAGTTTATTAGTGGCAGGGGGAGCCTACGAGCAGTACTTC
cdr3_aa: CASSLLVAGGAYEQYF

d_call: TRBD1
v_call: TRBV6-5
j_call: TRBJ1-1
clone_size: -
cdr3_nt: TGTGCCAGCAGGTTGGGACAGGGGCTTAACACTGAAGCTTTCTTT
cdr3_aa: CASRLGQGLNTEAFF

d_call: TRBD1
v_call: TRBV7-3
j_call: TRBJ1-1
clone_size: -
cdr3_nt: TGTGCCAGCAGCTTTGGACAGGGAGGCACTGAAGCTTTCTTT
cdr3_aa: CASSFGQGGTEAFF

d_call: -
v_call: TRBV9
j_call: TRBJ1-2
clone_size: -
cdr3_nt: TGTGCCAGCAGCCCGCGGGGGGGTGTGAACTATGGCTACACCTTC
cdr3_aa: CASSPRGGVNYGYTF

d_call: TRBD1
v_call: TRBV9
j_call: TRBJ2-1
clone_size: -
cdr3_nt: TGTGCCAGCAGCGCCAGGACAGGGGAGGGTTTGGGCAATGAGCAGTTCTTC
cdr3_aa: CASSARTGEGLGNEQFF

d_call: -
v_call: TRBV7-3
j_call: TRBJ2-5
clone_size: -
cdr3_nt: TGTGCCAGCAGCAAAGGGGCGGGGGAGACCCAGTACTTC
cdr3_aa: CASSKGAGETQYF

d_call: -
v_call: TRBV5-1
j_call: TRBJ2-7
clone_size: -
cdr3_nt: TGCGCCAGCAGCTTGGCCGGAGGGACGGGGAACGAGCAGTACTTC
cdr3_aa: CASSLAGGTGNEQYF

d_call: TRBD2
v_call: TRBV5-6
j_call: TRBJ2-5
clone_size: -
cdr3_nt: TGTGCCAGCAGACCTCTAGCGGGGGGGCATGAGACCCAGTACTTC
cdr3_aa: CASRPLAGGHETQYF

d_call: -
v_call: TRBV29-1
j_call: TRBJ2-7
clone_size: -
cdr3_nt: TGCAGCGTTGATAGGGGACACCGGTACGAGCAGTACTTC
cdr3_aa: CSVDRGHRYEQYF

d_call: TRBD1
v_call: TRBV5-1
j_call: TRBJ1-4
clone_size: -
cdr3_nt: TGCGCCAGCAGCTTGACCTTCAGACAGGGATTATCCGAAAAACTGTTTTTT
cdr3_aa: CASSLTFRQGLSEKLFF

d_call: -
v_call: TRBV11-2
j_call: TRBJ2-1
clone_size: -
cdr3_nt: TGTGCCAGCAGCTTGAGGGCCGCCTACAATGAGCAGTTCTTC
cdr3_aa: CASSLRAAYNEQFF

d_call: -
v_call: TRBV9
j_call: TRBJ1-6
clone_size: -
cdr3_nt: TGTGCCAGCAGCGTAGGGCAGGCCCCTAATTCACCCCTCCACTTT
cdr3_aa: CASSVGQAPNSPLHF

d_call: -
v_call: TRBV14
j_call: TRBJ1-2
clone_size: -
cdr3_nt: TGTGCCAGCAGCCTGATTTCAAGCGGGACGTATGAATATGGCTACACCTTC
cdr3_aa: CASSLISSGTYEYGYTF

d_call: TRBD1
v_call: TRBV11-2
j_call: TRBJ1-4
clone_size: -
cdr3_nt: TGTGCCAGCAGCTTGGGGACAGGATACCCTAATGAAAAACTGTTTTTT
cdr3_aa: CASSLGTGYPNEKLFF

d_call: -
v_call: TRBV9
j_call: TRBJ2-7
clone_size: -
cdr3_nt: TGTGCCAGCAGAACCATAGGGGTTAGCTCCTACGAGCAGTACTTC
cdr3_aa: CASRTIGVSSYEQYF

d_call: TRBD2
v_call: TRBV6-2/TRBV6-3
j_call: TRBJ2-7
clone_size: many
cdr3_nt: TGTGCCAGCAGTTACTCGACTAGCGGCTACGAGCAGTACTTC
cdr3_aa: CASSYSTSGYEQYF

d_call: TRBD2
v_call: TRBV27
j_call: TRBJ2-1
clone_size: -
cdr3_nt: TGTGCCAGCAGTCCAGAGGCGGGGGGCCTCTACAATGAGCAGTTCTTC
cdr3_aa: CASSPEAGGLYNEQFF

d_call: -
v_call: TRBV2
j_call: TRBJ1-6
clone_size: -
cdr3_nt: TGTGCCAGCAGTGAACAGGATGCTTATAATTCACCCCTCCACTTT
cdr3_aa: CASSEQDAYNSPLHF

d_call: -
v_call: TRBV4-1
j_call: TRBJ2-7
clone_size: few
cdr3_nt: TGCGCCAGCAGCCAGCTGGCAGGGTACGAGCAGTACTTC
cdr3_aa: CASSQLAGYEQYF

d_call: TRBD1
v_call: TRBV4-3
j_call: TRBJ1-2
clone_size: -
cdr3_nt: TGCGCCAGCAGCTCATTCGACAGGGCTAACTATGGCTACACCTTC
cdr3_aa: CASSSFDRANYGYTF

d_call: -
v_call: TRBV6-5
j_call: TRBJ2-7
clone_size: -
cdr3_nt: TGTGCCAGCACCCCCGCAGGGACTGGGCCCTACGAGCAGTACTTC
cdr3_aa: CASTPAGTGPYEQYF

d_call: TRBD2
v_call: TRBV27
j_call: TRBJ2-3
clone_size: -
cdr3_nt: TGTGCCAGCAGTACCCCCATCGGGTCTAGCGGGATCGAGACAGATACGCAGTATTTT
cdr3_aa: CASSTPIGSSGIETDTQYF

d_call: -
v_call: TRBV30
j_call: TRBJ1-6
clone_size: -
cdr3_nt: TGTGCCTGGAGTGTAAATATGGACACGAGCTCCTATAATTCACCCCTCCACTTT
cdr3_aa: CAWSVNMDTSSYNSPLHF

d_call: -
v_call: TRBV28
j_call: TRBJ2-7
clone_size: -
cdr3_nt: TGTGCCAGCAGTCTCGAGCGTGGAGAGCAGTACTTC
cdr3_aa: CASSLERGEQYF

d_call: -
v_call: TRBV4-3
j_call: TRBJ1-6
clone_size: -
cdr3_nt: TGCGCCAGCAGCCAAGACAGGTTAGGCTCACCCCTCCACTTT
cdr3_aa: CASSQDRLGSPLHF

d_call: TRBD2
v_call: TRBV9
j_call: TRBJ2-2
clone_size: -
cdr3_nt: TGTGCCAGCAGCGTAGAACTAGCGGCGAACACCGGGGAGCTGTTTTTT
cdr3_aa: CASSVELAANTGELFF

d_call: -
v_call: TRBV7-9
j_call: TRBJ1-1
clone_size: -
cdr3_nt: TGTGCCAGCAGCTTAGGCACAGGGAAAGGTGAAGCTTTCTTT
cdr3_aa: CASSLGTGKGEAFF

d_call: -
v_call: TRBV28
j_call: TRBJ1-1
clone_size: -
cdr3_nt: TGTGCCAGCAGTCGTCACCTGGGGCAGAACACTGAAGCTTTCTTT
cdr3_aa: CASSRHLGQNTEAFF

d_call: -
v_call: TRBV3-1/TRBV3-2
j_call: TRBJ1-3
clone_size: -
cdr3_nt: TGTGCCAGCAGCCAACAGTTCTCTGGAAACACCATATATTTT
cdr3_aa: CASSQQFSGNTIYF

d_call: TRBD1
v_call: TRBV28
j_call: TRBJ1-2
clone_size: -
cdr3_nt: TGTGCCAGCAGTTTGTCCGGGACAGGGAACTATGGCTACACCTTC
cdr3_aa: CASSLSGTGNYGYTF

d_call: -
v_call: TRBV28
j_call: TRBJ2-7
clone_size: -
cdr3_nt: TGTGCCAGCAGCGCCGCGGGGTCGGGGTACGAGCAGTACTTC
cdr3_aa: CASSAAGSGYEQYF

d_call: -
v_call: TRBV6-1
j_call: TRBJ2-3
clone_size: -
cdr3_nt: TGTGCCAGCAGTGATTTGGAGGGGTTGGATACGCAGTATTTT
cdr3_aa: CASSDLEGLDTQYF

d_call: TRBD1
v_call: TRBV6-5
j_call: TRBJ1-3
clone_size: -
cdr3_nt: TGTGCCAGCAGCGGCACAGGGGTCGGAAACACCATATATTTT
cdr3_aa: CASSGTGVGNTIYF

d_call: TRBD1
v_call: TRBV7-9
j_call: TRBJ1-3
clone_size: -
cdr3_nt: TGTGCCAGCAGCTTATCGAGGGGGCAAAGACACACCATATATTTT
cdr3_aa: CASSLSRGQRHTIYF

d_call: TRBD1
v_call: TRBV5-1
j_call: TRBJ1-4
clone_size: -
cdr3_nt: TGCGCCAGCAGCTTGCAAGACAGGGTTCGTGAAAAACTGTTTTTT
cdr3_aa: CASSLQDRVREKLFF

d_call: -
v_call: TRBV15
j_call: TRBJ1-3
clone_size: -
cdr3_nt: TGTGCCACCAGCAGAGCGGGGGGAGGAAACACCATATATTTT
cdr3_aa: CATSRAGGGNTIYF

d_call: TRBD2
v_call: TRBV30
j_call: TRBJ2-3
clone_size: few
cdr3_nt: TGTGCCGGGACTAGCGGGTACACAGATACGCAGTATTTT
cdr3_aa: CAGTSGYTDTQYF

d_call: TRBD1
v_call: TRBV7-9
j_call: TRBJ1-2
clone_size: -
cdr3_nt: TGTGCCAGCAGCTCGCAGGGGGATTATGGCTACACCTTC
cdr3_aa: CASSSQGDYGYTF

d_call: TRBD1
v_call: TRBV24-1
j_call: TRBJ1-5
clone_size: -
cdr3_nt: TGTGCCACCAGTGATCCACTCCGGGACAGGGGAAAGCCCCAGCATTTT
cdr3_aa: CATSDPLRDRGKPQHF

d_call: TRBD2
v_call: TRBV19
j_call: TRBJ2-1
clone_size: -
cdr3_nt: TGTGCCACCGGACTAGCGGGAGCTGAGCAGTTCTTC
cdr3_aa: CATGLAGAEQFF

d_call: TRBD2
v_call: TRBV7-3
j_call: TRBJ2-1
clone_size: -
cdr3_nt: TGTGCCAGCAGCCCTGGGACTAGCGGGAGGTTTGAGCAGTTCTTC
cdr3_aa: CASSPGTSGRFEQFF

d_call: -
v_call: TRBV30
j_call: TRBJ2-7
clone_size: once
cdr3_nt: TGTGCCTGGAGCCCTTTTAGCACCTACGAGCAGTACTTC
cdr3_aa: CAWSPFSTYEQYF

d_call: -
v_call: TRBV11-3
j_call: TRBJ2-1
clone_size: -
cdr3_nt: TGTGCCAGCAGTACTCCAAATTCGGGTGAGCAGTTCTTC
cdr3_aa: CASSTPNSGEQFF

d_call: -
v_call: TRBV19
j_call: TRBJ1-5
clone_size: -
cdr3_nt: TGTGCCAGTACTAGAAGGAGGGGTCGCGGTGGGAGCAATCAGCCCCAGCATTTT
cdr3_aa: CASTRRRGRGGSNQPQHF

d_call: TRBD2
v_call: TRBV5-1
j_call: TRBJ2-3
clone_size: -
cdr3_nt: TGCGCCAGCAGCTTAAGGCGGGGGGACTTCCACACGCAGTATTTT
cdr3_aa: CASSLRRGDFHTQYF

d_call: -
v_call: TRBV9
j_call: TRBJ2-7
clone_size: -
cdr3_nt: TGTGCCAGCAGCGTAGGGCAGGGATACTCCTACGAGCAGTACTTC
cdr3_aa: CASSVGQGYSYEQYF

d_call: TRBD2
v_call: TRBV7-3
j_call: TRBJ2-1
clone_size: -
cdr3_nt: TGTGCCAGCAGCTTAGGACTAGCGGCGGGCAATGAGCAGTTCTTC
cdr3_aa: CASSLGLAAGNEQFF

d_call: -
v_call: TRBV21-1
j_call: TRBJ1-5
clone_size: -
cdr3_nt: TGTGCCAGCAGCAAATGGGCGATCTATAGCAATCAGCCCCAGCATTTT
cdr3_aa: CASSKWAIYSNQPQHF

d_call: TRBD1
v_call: TRBV9
j_call: TRBJ1-2
clone_size: -
cdr3_nt: TGTGCCAGCAGCGTATCGACAGGGGTCTATGGCTACACCTTC
cdr3_aa: CASSVSTGVYGYTF

d_call: -
v_call: TRBV27
j_call: TRBJ1-1
clone_size: few
cdr3_nt: TGTGCCAGCCACCCCCTTTCGGGGAGGACTGAAGCTTTCTTT
cdr3_aa: CASHPLSGRTEAFF